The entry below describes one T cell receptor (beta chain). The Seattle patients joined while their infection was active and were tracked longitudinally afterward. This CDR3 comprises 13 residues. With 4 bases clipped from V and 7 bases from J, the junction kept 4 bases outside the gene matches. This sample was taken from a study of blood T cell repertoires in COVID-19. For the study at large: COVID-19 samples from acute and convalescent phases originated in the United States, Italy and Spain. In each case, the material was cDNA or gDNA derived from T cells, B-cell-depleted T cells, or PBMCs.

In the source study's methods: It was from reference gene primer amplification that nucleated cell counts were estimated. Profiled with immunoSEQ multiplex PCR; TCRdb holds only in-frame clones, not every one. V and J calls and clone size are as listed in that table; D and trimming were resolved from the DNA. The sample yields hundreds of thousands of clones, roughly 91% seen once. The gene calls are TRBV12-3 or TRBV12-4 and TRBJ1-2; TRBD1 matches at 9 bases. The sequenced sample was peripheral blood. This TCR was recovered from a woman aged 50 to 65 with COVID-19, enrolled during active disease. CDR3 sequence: CASSSNRGLGYTF. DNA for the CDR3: TGTGCCAGCAGTTCGAACAGGGGGCTTGGCTACACCTTC.